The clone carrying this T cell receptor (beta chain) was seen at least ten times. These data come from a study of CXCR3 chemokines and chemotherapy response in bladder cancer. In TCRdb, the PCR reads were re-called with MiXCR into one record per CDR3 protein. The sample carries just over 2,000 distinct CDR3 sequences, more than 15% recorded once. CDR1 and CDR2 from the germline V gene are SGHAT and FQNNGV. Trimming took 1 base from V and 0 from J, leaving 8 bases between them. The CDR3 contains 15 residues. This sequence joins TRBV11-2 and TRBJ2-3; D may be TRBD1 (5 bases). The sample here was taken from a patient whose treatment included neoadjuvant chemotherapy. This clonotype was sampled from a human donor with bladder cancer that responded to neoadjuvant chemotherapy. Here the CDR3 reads CASSLGQPSTDTQYF. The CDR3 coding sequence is TGTGCCAGCAGCTTAGGACAGCCAAGCACAGATACGCAGTATTTT.